What follows are 25 T cell receptor beta chains derived from one specimen sequenced in a study of response to subunit inactivated influenza vaccine. TCRdb itself ran the RT-PCR reads through MiXCR, one entry per CDR3 protein. The data contain around 530,000 distinct CDR3 sequences, about 15% of them singletons. Sequencing was performed on CD4+ T cells sorted from PBMCs, taken approximately 25 months after vaccination. The source of these receptors is a man between 50 and 75 years old who received an inactivated influenza vaccine.

This chain uses TRBV6-2 or TRBV6-3 with TRBJ2-1; D uncertain. The CDR3 runs 13 residues. Germline V CDR1 and CDR2: MNHEY, SVGEGT. V shed 1 base and J shed 7 bases, with 8 bases lying between them. The CDR3 bases are TGTGCCAGCAGTTACTTAACGGTGAATGAGCAGTTCTTC. Translating gives CASSYLTVNEQFF.

The V and J genes are TRBV10-3 and TRBJ2-1; 8 bases match TRBD2. The CDR3 runs 15 residues. V lost 1 base and J lost 11; bases outside the gene matches: 10. Germline V CDR1 and CDR2: ENHRY, SYGVKD. The CDR3 here is CAISELAGPSDKQFF. DNA of the CDR3: TGTGCCATCAGTGAGTTAGCGGGGCCTTCCGACAAGCAGTTCTTC.

This clonotype has a single count. V and J are TRBV9 and TRBJ2-5; D assignment may be TRBD1 or TRBD2 (5 bases each). Germline V gives CDR1 SGDLS, CDR2 YYNGEE. V gave up 0 bases and J gave up 4 bases, with 13 bases separating them. CDR3 length equals 15 residues. CDR3 coding DNA: TGTGCCAGCAGCGTAGGGGGGATAGAGGGAGAGACCCAGTACTTC. Translating it yields CASSVGGIEGETQYF.

This chain connects TRBV6-1 to TRBJ1-2; D remains unclear. This CDR3 contains 15 residues. Germline V CDR1 and CDR2: MNHNS, SASEGT. The V end lost 3 bases, the J end lost 4 bases, and 15 bases lay between the germline ends. CDR3 protein: CASSDPFDGSYGYTF. CDR3 sequence (DNA): TGTGCCAGCAGTGACCCTTTTGACGGCTCCTATGGCTACACCTTC.

The rearrangement joins TRBV20-1 to TRBJ1-1; D is ambiguous. The CDR3 consists of 13 residues. V was cut by 6 bases and J by 1 base, with 12 bases left in between. CDR1 and CDR2 (germline): DFQATT, SNEGSKA (reference sequence). The CDR3 nucleotides read TGCAGTGCCGAGGACTCTCGGAACACTGAAGCTTTCTTT. It yields the protein CSAEDSRNTEAFF.

This clonotype appeared a few times. The chain couples TRBV20-1 to TRBJ2-1, with TRBD2 matching 7 bases. The germline gives CDR1 DFQATT, CDR2 SNEGSKA (reference sequence). The CDR3 has 15 residues. V gave up 5 bases and J gave up 2 bases; unmatched junction bases: 9. The CDR3 protein is CSAPQLATTYNEQFF. DNA for the CDR3: TGCAGTGCTCCCCAACTAGCGACGACCTACAATGAGCAGTTCTTC.

This clonotype has more than one count but fewer than ten. This sequence joins TRBV3-1 and TRBJ1-2; D perhaps matches TRBD1 (5 bases). This CDR3 has 15 residues. The germline CDR1 and CDR2 sequences are LGHDT and YNNKEL (reference sequence). V lost 1 base to trimming and J lost 7 bases, with 16 bases between them. The CDR3: CASSQGHRLTSGYTF. CDR3 in DNA: TGTGCCAGCAGCCAAGGACACAGGCTGACCTCTGGCTACACCTTC. The complete variable domain, with remaining parts taken from reference TRBV3-1 and TRBJ1-2, reads DTAVSQTPKYLVTQMGNDKSIKCEQNLGHDTMYWYKQDSKKFLKIMFSYNNKELIINETVPNRFSPKSPDKAHLNLHINSLELGDSAVYFCASSQGHRLTSGYTFGSGTRLTVV.

This clonotype occurred a few times. The V call is TRBV6-5, the J call TRBJ1-1; the match to TRBD1 covers 9 bases. V lost 4 bases and J lost 3; bases outside the gene matches: 3. Germline assignment: CDR1 MNHEY and CDR2 SVGAGI. The CDR3 sequence is 14 residues long. CDR3 region: CASSWTGVHTEAFF. The DNA of the CDR3 is TGTGCCAGCAGTTGGACAGGGGTTCACACTGAAGCTTTCTTT.

The J gene is TRBJ2-4, the V gene TRBV6-2 or TRBV6-3, with TRBD1 identical over 8 bases. The CDR3 covers 13 residues. V lost 7 bases and J lost 9; bases outside the gene matches: 8. The germline gives CDR1 MNHEY, CDR2 SVGEGT. The CDR3 DNA reads TGTGCCAGCACTAGAAGACAGGGGACCATTCAGTACTTC. Translating it yields CASTRRQGTIQYF.

This clonotype has a handful of counts. The chain combines TRBV20-1 with TRBJ2-1; TRBD2 agrees at 7 bases. The CDR3 is 14 amino acids. The germline V gene encodes CDR1 DFQATT and CDR2 SNEGSKA (reference sequence). V shed 1 base and J 0 bases; nucleotides not matched to a gene: 0. The CDR3 sequence: CSARAGGSYNEQFF. CDR3 bases: TGCAGTGCTAGAGCGGGGGGCTCCTACAATGAGCAGTTCTTC.

The V and J genes are TRBV25-1 and TRBJ2-2; D call uncertain. The germline V gene encodes CDR1 MGHDK and CDR2 SYGVNS. Trimming left V 3 bases short and J 3 bases short, with 8 bases between. The CDR3 contains 14 residues. The CDR3 sequence is CASSDGSYTGELFF. Written as DNA, the CDR3 is TGTGCCAGCAGTGACGGCAGCTACACCGGGGAGCTGTTTTTT.

This clonotype was detected a few times. The V and J genes are TRBV7-9 and TRBJ2-5, with 11 bases that match TRBD2. The CDR3 extends over 16 amino acids. Germline V gene sequence: CDR1 SEHNR, CDR2 FQNEAQ (reference sequence). The V gene end was trimmed by 5 bases and the J gene end by 1 base; junction bases not matched to a gene: 6. In DNA, the CDR3 is TGTGCCAGCAGCCGAAAAGGGACTAGCGGCCAAGAGACCCAGTACTTC. This codes for CASSRKGTSGQETQYF.

This clonotype was seen more than once but under ten times. DNA of the CDR3: TGTGCCAGCAGCGTCAAAGTCGGTCACACCGGGGAGCTGTTTTTT. Its translation is CASSVKVGHTGELFF. The chain uses TRBV3-1 and TRBJ2-2; D is ambiguous. This CDR3 region has 15 residues. Germline lookup yields CDR1 LGHDT and CDR2 YNNKEL (reference sequence). Between the trimmed V and J ends, which lost 5 bases and 3 bases, there was a span of 13 bases.

The chain joins TRBV11-2 to TRBJ2-7, with D perhaps TRBD2 (7 bases). The germline gives CDR1 SGHAT, CDR2 FQNNGV. The CDR3 spans 13 residues. Trimming pared 7 bases from V and 2 bases from J, leaving 12 bases between. The DNA of the CDR3 is TGTGCCAGCACCCGGGGGGCTACCTACGAGCAGTACTTC. Amino acid sequence: CASTRGATYEQYF. Combining the CDR3 with reference TRBV11-2 and TRBJ2-7 gives the whole variable domain EAGVAQSPRYKIIEKRQSVAFWCNPISGHATLYWYQQILGQGPKLLIQFQNNGVVDDSQLPKDRFSAERLKGVDSTLKIQPAKLEDSAVYLCASTRGATYEQYFGPGTRLTVT.

This clonotype was seen only a few times. The chain uses TRBV6-2 or TRBV6-3 and TRBJ2-1; 7 nucleotides match TRBD1. Germline V gene data show CDR1 as MNHEY and CDR2 as SVGEGT. The CDR3 consists of 17 residues. The junction had 16 bases not matched to a gene; V was cut back by 5 bases and J by 6 bases. CDR3: CASSPQRTGATSNEQFF. For the CDR3, the DNA is TGTGCCAGCAGTCCCCAACGAACAGGGGCGACCAGCAATGAGCAGTTCTTC.

This clonotype was counted only a few times. The chain employs TRBV20-1 and TRBJ1-4, with 9 bases aligning to TRBD1. J lost 8 bases, V lost 3 bases, and 10 bases had no gene match. The CDR3 is 15 amino acids. Germline V gives CDR1 DFQATT, CDR2 SNEGSKA (reference sequence). CDR3 DNA: TGCAGTGCTAGCCAAGGGGGACAGGGTCTAGAAAAACTGTTTTTT. Protein sequence: CSASQGGQGLEKLFF.

This clonotype was seen repeatedly, ten times or more. The chain couples TRBV5-1 to TRBJ2-1, with no clear D. Germline V gene lookup returns CDR1 SGHRS and CDR2 YFSETQ. Trimming left V 0 bases short and J 2 bases short, with 6 bases between. This CDR3 has 14 residues. This CDR3 reads CASSLGGAYNEQFF. The CDR3 nucleotides are TGCGCCAGCAGCTTGGGTGGGGCCTACAATGAGCAGTTCTTC.

This clonotype has more than one count but fewer than ten. The chain couples TRBV7-3 to TRBJ2-1, with a tentative D call TRBD1 (6 bases). CDR1 and CDR2 (germline): SGHTA, FQGTGA. This CDR3 spans 13 amino acids. V was trimmed by 4 bases and J by 7 bases, leaving 11 bases between them. This chain's CDR3 is CASSSGATNEQFF. The CDR3 DNA is TGTGCCAGCAGCTCAGGGGCCACTAATGAGCAGTTCTTC.

This clonotype appeared many times. The rearrangement links TRBV7-9 to TRBJ2-1; 8 nucleotides agree with TRBD1. Germline V gene data show CDR1 as SEHNR and CDR2 as FQNEAQ (reference sequence). Trimming took 4 bases from V and 4 from J; bases not matched to a gene: 9. This CDR3 spans 16 amino acids. In nucleotides, the CDR3 is TGTGCCAGCAGCTCGACCCCGGACAGGGAGTACAATGAGCAGTTCTTC. Encoded protein: CASSSTPDREYNEQFF. Looking up the rest from reference TRBV7-9 and TRBJ2-1 gives the full variable domain: DTGVSQNPRHKITKRGQNVTFRCDPISEHNRLYWYRQTLGQGPEFLTYFQNEAQLEKSRLLSDRFSAERPKGSFSTLEIQRTEQGDSAMYLCASSSTPDREYNEQFFGPGTRLTVL.

There are a few counts of this clonotype. The genes are TRBV7-6 and TRBJ1-1; the D is unclear. CDR1 and CDR2 (germline): SGHVS, FNYEAQ. CDR3 size: 13 residues. V was shortened by 4 bases and J by 1 base, with 7 bases between the two germline ends. The CDR3 region is CASSYERNTEAFF. The CDR3 bases are TGTGCCAGCAGCTACGAGCGGAACACTGAAGCTTTCTTT.

J is TRBJ2-5 and V is TRBV7-6; D is ambiguous. CDR1 and CDR2 (germline): SGHVS, FNYEAQ. V was cut by 5 bases and J by 0 bases, with 10 bases left in between. This CDR3 spans 14 amino acids. Here the CDR3 DNA reads TGTGCCAGCAGCAATCAGGTCTACCAAGAGACCCAGTACTTC. The encoded protein is CASSNQVYQETQYF.

The rearrangement uses TRBV15 and TRBJ1-1; unclear D gene. This CDR3 has 16 residues. Germline V CDR1 and CDR2: LNHNV, YYDKDF (reference sequence). Trimming took 0 bases from V and 6 from J, leaving 17 bases between them. CDR3 bases: TGTGCCACCAGCAGAGATCGGGGAGGGCAATCCGCTGAAGCTTTCTTT. Protein product: CATSRDRGGQSAEAFF.

CDR3 protein: CASNPGGSSGANVLTF. The DNA of the CDR3 is TGTGCCAGCAACCCGGGGGGGAGCTCTGGGGCCAACGTCCTGACTTTC. The genes are TRBV12-3 or TRBV12-4 and TRBJ2-6, with 8 bases identical to TRBD2. The CDR3 has 16 amino acids. The V segment lost 7 bases and the J segment 0 bases; nucleotides outside the gene matches: 5.

This clonotype was observed at least ten times. The gene calls are TRBV2 and TRBJ1-1; weak D call: TRBD1 (5 bases). CDR1 is SNHLY, CDR2 FYNNEI, per germline. CDR3 length: 14 amino acids. The ends were cut back, 6 bases at V and 4 bases at J, with 15 bases in the middle. The CDR3 DNA is TGTGCCAGCAGGGGACCCCCAAGGGGCACTGAAGCTTTCTTT. Protein: CASRGPPRGTEAFF.

This clonotype was seen a few times. The V call is TRBV4-3, the J call TRBJ2-4; D is possibly TRBD2 (5 bases). Germline V gene lookup returns CDR1 LGHNA and CDR2 YSLEER. The CDR3 sequence is 15 residues long. The V gene lost 5 bases and the J gene lost 7 bases, with 18 bases spanning the gap. The CDR3 here is CASSAREGQSNIQYF. CDR3 coding DNA: TGCGCCAGCAGCGCAAGAGAGGGCCAATCCAACATTCAGTACTTC.